Below are 26 T cell receptor beta chains sequenced from a single sample in a study of T cells in Graves' hyperthyroidism and ophthalmopathy. The investigators amplified TCR beta CDR3 regions from RNA transcripts. The TCR CDR3 was amplified in a first-round RT-PCR using the HTBI primer set. TCRdb reprocessed the multiplex PCR reads with MiXCR, giving one entry per CDR3 protein. The table includes about 560,000 distinct CDR3 sequences, approximately 15% detected once. The sample was blood. The receptors were sampled from a woman younger than 35 with Graves' hyperthyroidism.

In its sample, this clonotype was seen once. This may be a read error: a much more frequent sequence differs by one nucleotide. The chain joins TRBV11-3 to TRBJ2-7; D unclear. Germline-derived CDR1 and CDR2 are SGHNT and YENEEA. V lost 0 bases and J 1 base, leaving 7 bases between the germline ends. This CDR3 region has 14 residues. The CDR3 DNA follows: TGTGCCAGCAGCTTAGAGGCTAATTCCTACGAGCAGTACTTC. It specifies CASSLEANSYEQYF.

This clonotype was picked up many times. CDR3 residues: CSARSTGVGYTF. CDR3 nucleotides: TGCAGTGCTAGATCGACAGGGGTTGGCTACACCTTC. The chain links TRBV20-1 to TRBJ1-2; 8 nucleotides match TRBD1. The V gene end was trimmed by 2 bases and the J gene end by 7 bases; junction bases not matched to a gene: 3. The CDR3 spans 12 residues. From germline, CDR1 is DFQATT and CDR2 SNEGSKA (reference sequence).

This clonotype has ten or more counts. J is TRBJ2-7 and V is TRBV12-3 or TRBV12-4, with D tentatively TRBD1 (6 bases). The V and J ends lost 1 base and 1 base respectively, with 14 bases between them. The CDR3 has 16 amino acids. CDR3 amino acids: CASSLVRGISSYEQYF. The DNA of the CDR3 is TGTGCCAGCAGTTTAGTAAGGGGGATCTCGTCCTACGAGCAGTACTTC.

The rearrangement links TRBV19 to TRBJ2-5; 14 positions match TRBD2. Trimming cost V 7 bases and J 4 bases; bases outside gene matches: 11. CDR1 LNHDA and CDR2 SQIVND come from the germline V gene (reference sequence). This CDR3 comprises 17 residues. The chain's CDR3 is CASKLKTGLAGAETQYF. The CDR3 bases are TGTGCCAGTAAACTGAAGACGGGACTAGCGGGAGCAGAGACCCAGTACTTC. Drawing the rest from reference TRBV19 and TRBJ2-5, the complete variable domain is DGGITQSPKYLFRKEGQNVTLSCEQNLNHDAMYWYRQDPGQGLRLIYYSQIVNDFQKGDIAEGYSVSREKKESFPLTVTSAQKNPTAFYLCASKLKTGLAGAETQYFGPGTRLLVL.

This clonotype came up many times. The genes are TRBV20-1 and TRBJ2-7; 8 bases line up with TRBD1. The germline V gene has CDR1 DFQATT and CDR2 SNEGSKA (reference sequence). V lost 2 bases to trimming and J lost 2 bases; unmatched junction nucleotides: 5. The CDR3 has 14 residues. The CDR3 spells CSARPLDRAYEQYF. The CDR3 DNA reads as TGCAGTGCTAGACCGTTGGACAGGGCCTACGAGCAGTACTTC.

This clonotype was detected only a few times. The CDR3 region has the DNA TGCAGTGCTTCGCCGGGACAGGGAATCTACGAGCAGTACTTC. This translates into CSASPGQGIYEQYF. The rearrangement links TRBV20-1 to TRBJ2-7; 9 positions match TRBD1. This CDR3 is 14 amino acids long. V lost 5 bases to trimming and J lost 3 bases; unmatched junction nucleotides: 8. CDR1 and CDR2 (germline): DFQATT, SNEGSKA (reference sequence).

The chain couples TRBV4-1 to TRBJ2-5; 8 nucleotides match TRBD1. The CDR3 is made up of 15 amino acids. Germline values: CDR1 MGHRA, CDR2 YSYEKL. Germline trimming cut 2 bases from V and 0 bases from J; bases unmatched to any gene: 2. CDR3 protein: CASSQRTGNQETQYF. CDR3 DNA sequence: TGCGCCAGCAGCCAAAGGACAGGGAACCAAGAGACCCAGTACTTC.

This clonotype turned up a few times. The chain combines TRBV5-1 with TRBJ2-7; 9 nucleotides line up with TRBD2. From germline, CDR1 is SGHRS and CDR2 YFSETQ. V dropped 4 bases and J dropped 6; count of bases not matched to a gene: 8. The CDR3 is 14 amino acids. The CDR3 nucleotides read TGCGCCAGCAGCCTAGGGGTGACTAGCGGCGAGCAGTACTTC. Its translation is CASSLGVTSGEQYF.

This clonotype was seen ten or more times. V usage is TRBV12-3 or TRBV12-4 and J usage is TRBJ2-5; 8 bases align to TRBD1. This CDR3 has 13 amino acids. The V gene end was trimmed by 8 bases and the J gene end by 7 bases; junction bases not matched to a gene: 9. CDR3 DNA sequence: TGTGCCAGCTCCCCCTCCGGGACAGGGACCCAGTACTTC. This sequence encodes CASSPSGTGTQYF.

This clonotype appeared a few times. The genes are TRBV20-1 and TRBJ2-1, with TRBD2 identical over 8 bases. Unmatched junction bases numbered 18, after V lost 6 bases and J lost 8 bases. CDR3 size: 16 residues. Germline V gives CDR1 DFQATT, CDR2 SNEGSKA (reference sequence). The CDR3 nucleotides are TGCAGTGCCGTGAGTGCGGGAGGACGCCATGGGCATGAGCAGTTCTTC. Amino acids: CSAVSAGGRHGHEQFF.

This clonotype was seen repeatedly, ten times or more. The chain carries TRBV12-3 or TRBV12-4 and TRBJ2-1; tentative D call: TRBD1 (6 bases). There are 15 residues in the CDR3. V lost 8 bases, J lost 2 bases, and 16 bases lay in between. The CDR3 reads CASSPRGSAYNEQFF. CDR3 DNA: TGTGCCAGCTCCCCCAGGGGATCGGCCTACAATGAGCAGTTCTTC.

The sample holds a few counts of this clonotype. The gene calls are TRBV18 and TRBJ2-3; TRBD2 might be the D (5 bases). Germline V gene lookup returns CDR1 KGHSH and CDR2 LQKENI. Trimming pared 0 bases from V and 1 base from J, leaving 11 bases between. The CDR3 length is 16 residues. CDR3 amino acids: CASSPPSSLGTDTQYF. CDR3 sequence (DNA): TGTGCCAGCTCACCACCGTCTAGCTTAGGCACAGATACGCAGTATTTT.

This clonotype has a handful of counts. A junction end diverges from the germline sequence, so it may reflect a read error. This rearrangement joins TRBV5-1 to TRBJ2-7; 7 bases agree with TRBD1. Germline CDR1 SGHRS, CDR2 YFSETQ. The CDR3 has 15 amino acids. Written as DNA, the CDR3 is TGCGCCAGCAGCCCGGGCCCACAGGGGAGCTACGAGCAGCACTTC. It codes for CASSPGPQGSYEQHF.

This clonotype was detected a few times. The junction does not match germline at one end; this may be a read error. DNA of the CDR3: TGCAGCGTCGAAGGACTAGTTTGGGGAAACACAGATACGCAGTATTTT. Translation gives CSVEGLVWGNTDTQYF. The genes are TRBV29-1 and TRBJ2-3; 7 bases align to TRBD2. This CDR3 has 16 amino acids. From germline, CDR1 is SQVTM and CDR2 ANQGSEA.

Turning to this clonotype: This may be a read error, as it is one base from a much larger clone. The V and J genes are TRBV3-1 and TRBJ1-1; 8 bases are a match to TRBD1. The germline CDR1 and CDR2 sequences are LGHDT and YNNKEL (reference sequence). The CDR3 extends over 12 amino acids. The CDR3 bases are TGTGCCAGCAGCCCGGGGACAGGTGAAGGTTTCTTT. It translates to CASSPGTGEGFF.

This clonotype was counted many times. The chain combines TRBV12-3 or TRBV12-4 with TRBJ1-1; D is possibly TRBD1 (6 bases). V lost 6 bases and J 0 bases, leaving 11 bases between the germline ends. The CDR3 is 14 amino acids. This CDR3 is CASRGTLMNTEAFF. CDR3 DNA: TGTGCCAGCAGAGGGACACTGATGAACACTGAAGCTTTCTTT.

This chain links TRBV10-3 with TRBJ2-2; D gene ambiguous. With 2 bases removed from V and 6 bases from J, the gap between germline ends came to 7 bases. Germline lookup yields CDR1 ENHRY and CDR2 SYGVKD. This CDR3 spans 13 amino acids. CDR3: CAISETVAGELFF. Here the CDR3 DNA reads TGTGCCATCAGTGAGACGGTTGCCGGGGAGCTGTTTTTT.

This clonotype appeared a few times. V is TRBV10-1 and J is TRBJ2-7; 7 bases line up with TRBD2. Germline trimming cut 4 bases from V and 4 bases from J; bases unmatched to any gene: 10. In germline, CDR1 is WNHNN, CDR2 SYGVQD (reference sequence). CDR3 length: 15 amino acids. In DNA form, the CDR3 reads TGCGCCAGCAGTGGGTATCGCGGGAGTACGTACGAGCAGTACTTC. As protein: CASSGYRGSTYEQYF.

This clonotype came up many times. The chain carries TRBV20-1 and TRBJ2-7, with D unclear. The CDR3 spans 13 residues. Trimming stripped 3 bases from V and 4 bases from J, with 13 bases between. Germline CDR1 is DFQATT and CDR2 is SNEGSKA (reference sequence). The CDR3 region has the DNA TGCAGTGCTAGCGAAGTCCTCGGGTACGAGCAGTACTTC. It specifies CSASEVLGYEQYF.

This clonotype came up many times. J is TRBJ2-7 and V is TRBV6-1, with D perhaps given as TRBD1 or TRBD2 (5 bases each). The CDR3 spans 12 residues. The V gene's germline CDR1 is MNHNS and CDR2 SASEGT. The V end lost 5 bases, the J end lost 3 bases, and 8 bases lay between the germline ends. This CDR3 reads CASSRDRYEQYF. In nucleotides, the CDR3 is TGTGCCAGCAGTCGGGACCGCTACGAGCAGTACTTC.

V gene TRBV12-3 or TRBV12-4 combines with J gene TRBJ2-1, with TRBD2 matching over 8 bases. J was trimmed by 10 bases and V by 2 bases; bases with no gene match: 7. CDR3 length: 14 residues. CDR3 loop: CASSLSGGFGEQFF. CDR3 DNA: TGTGCCAGCAGTTTATCGGGGGGGTTCGGAGAGCAGTTCTTC.

This clonotype has a count of ten or more. The CDR3, as DNA: TGCAGTGCTAGAGATGACCAGGAGCTTTTAGGGCCCCAGCATTTT. It translates to CSARDDQELLGPQHF. This rearrangement joins TRBV20-1 to TRBJ1-5, with D unclear. The CDR3 spans 15 residues. The ends were cut back, 0 bases at V and 9 bases at J, with 18 bases in the middle. Per germline, CDR1 DFQATT and CDR2 SNEGSKA (reference sequence).

This sequence joins TRBV5-1 and TRBJ2-1, with D hard to call. The CDR3 runs 14 residues. Deletions cut 3 bases from V and 6 bases from J, with 13 bases between. The germline V gene has CDR1 SGHRS and CDR2 YFSETQ. CDR3 region: CASSYSTGPNEQFF. The CDR3 DNA sequence: TGCGCCAGCAGCTACTCGACTGGCCCCAATGAGCAGTTCTTC.

This clonotype was picked up many times. The chain uses TRBV5-1 and TRBJ1-2, with D maybe TRBD1 (6 bases). This CDR3 has 12 amino acids. Between the trimmed V and J ends, which lost 5 bases and 4 bases, there was a span of 9 bases. The germline gives CDR1 SGHRS, CDR2 YFSETQ. As DNA, the CDR3 is TGCGCCAGCAGGCAGGGGATCTATGGCTACACCTTC. As protein: CASRQGIYGYTF.

V usage is TRBV11-2 and J usage is TRBJ2-7, with TRBD2 identical over 13 bases. With V trimmed by 4 bases and J by 7 bases, 7 bases remained unmatched. Germline V gives CDR1 SGHAT, CDR2 FQNNGV. This CDR3 contains 15 residues. CDR3 in DNA: TGTGCCAGCAGCTCCCTACTAGCGGGAGGGTGGGAGCAGTACTTC. Residues: CASSSLLAGGWEQYF.

In its sample, this clonotype was seen many times. The genes are TRBV5-1 and TRBJ1-1, with 7 nucleotides matching TRBD1. Germline V gives CDR1 SGHRS, CDR2 YFSETQ. There are 16 residues in the CDR3. With V trimmed by 4 bases and J by 1 base, 10 bases remained unmatched. CDR3 sequence reads: CASSGGQPLTNTEAFF. The CDR3 DNA reads as TGCGCCAGCAGCGGGGGACAGCCGTTGACGAACACTGAAGCTTTCTTT.